A single sample is the source of the 15 T cell receptor beta chains below, sequenced in a study of T cell responses to AZD1222 COVID-19 vaccine. The protocol was immunoSEQ multiplex PCR, while the TCRdb copy is restricted to in-frame clones and leaves out a portion. The sample gives over 55,000 clones, over 80% of which show up once; under 8% is in the top ten. The specimen was peripheral blood, collected on day 0 of AZD1222 vaccination. These receptors were taken from an adult in good health.

V usage is TRBV7-9 and J usage is TRBJ1-2; TRBD1 is a possible D gene (5 bases). CDR1 SEHNR and CDR2 FQNEAQ come from the germline V gene (reference sequence). The CDR3 totals 15 residues. Trimming shortened V by 5 bases and J by 5 bases, and 18 bases separated the two germline ends. The DNA for the CDR3 is TGTGCCAGCAGCGCGCGGGACGGGACCTGGTATGGCTACACCTTC. Its translation: CASSARDGTWYGYTF.

The chain links TRBV7-2 to TRBJ2-7; D not certain. The germline gives CDR1 SGHTA, CDR2 FQGNSA. There are 12 residues in the CDR3. V was pared by 3 bases and J by 4 bases, with 7 bases between. The CDR3 here is CASSFSGYEQYF. CDR3 in DNA: TGTGCCAGCAGCTTTTCCGGGTACGAGCAGTACTTC.

This chain joins TRBV11-2 and TRBJ1-1, with D tentatively TRBD1 (6 bases). The V gene lost 2 bases and the J gene lost 7 bases, with 20 bases spanning the gap. Germline V gene sequence: CDR1 SGHAT, CDR2 FQNNGV. The CDR3 covers 16 residues. Written as DNA, the CDR3 is TGTGCCAGCAGCTTAAACCCTGTCACAGGGAGTGGTGAAGCTTTCTTT. As protein: CASSLNPVTGSGEAFF.

J is TRBJ2-1 and V is TRBV5-1; the match to TRBD2 covers 15 bases. The CDR3 runs to 20 residues. Looked up from germline, CDR1 is SGHRS and CDR2 is YFSETQ. The V and J ends lost 3 bases and 0 bases, in that order; junction bases with no gene match: 10. The CDR3 spells CASSWPGLAGGISSYNEQFF. The CDR3 DNA sequence: TGCGCCAGCAGCTGGCCGGGACTAGCGGGGGGAATTAGCTCCTACAATGAGCAGTTCTTC. The full variable domain, its missing parts supplied by reference TRBV5-1 and TRBJ2-1, is KAGVTQTPRYLIKTRGQQVTLSCSPISGHRSVSWYQQTPGQGLQFLFEYFSETQRNKGNFPGRFSGRQFSNSRSEMNVSTLELGDSALYLCASSWPGLAGGISSYNEQFFGPGTRLTVL.

V usage is TRBV12-1 and J usage is TRBJ2-5; the D segment call TRBD2 is taken from the table without a DNA check. TRBV12-1 is listed as a pseudogene. The CDR3 spans 15 residues. The CDR3 bases are TGTGCCAGCAGCTTTTGGGGGGAATCGGAAGAGACCCAGTACTTC. Amino acid sequence: CASSFWGESEETQYF.

The chain links TRBV6-5 to TRBJ1-5; tentatively, D is TRBD1 (5 bases). V was clipped by 1 base and J by 6 bases, with 7 bases between them. Germline V gene lookup returns CDR1 MNHEY and CDR2 SVGAGI. This CDR3 spans 13 amino acids. The CDR3 DNA follows: TGTGCCAGCAGTTACTATAGGGGTCAGCCCCAGCATTTT. Translating gives CASSYYRGQPQHF.

V and J are TRBV5-1 and TRBJ2-1; 9 positions agree with TRBD2. Germline CDR1 reads SGHRS; CDR2 reads YFSETQ. V lost 5 bases to trimming and J lost 6 bases; unmatched junction nucleotides: 6. The CDR3 extends over 14 amino acids. CDR3 coding DNA: TGCGCCAGCAGTAGCGGGGGCCCTCTCAATGAGCAGTTCTTC. This encodes CASSSGGPLNEQFF.

The chain couples TRBV7-9 to TRBJ2-2; TRBD1 agrees at 8 bases. CDR3 size: 14 residues. Per the germline V gene, CDR1 is SEHNR and CDR2 is FQNEAQ (reference sequence). With V trimmed by 5 bases and J by 8 bases, 7 bases remained unmatched. The DNA for the CDR3 is TGTGCCAGCAGCCTACAGGGGGGTGCTGGGGAGCTGTTTTTT. Translation: CASSLQGGAGELFF.

The rearrangement links TRBV21-1 to TRBJ1-5; TRBD1, as called in the table, went unchecked against the DNA. TRBV21-1 is given as a pseudogene. This CDR3 spans 21 amino acids. This CDR3 reads CASSKSRWGRGKWSGNQPQHF. DNA for the CDR3: TGTGCCAGCAGCAAGAGTCGGTGGGGCAGGGGGAAATGGTCGGGCAATCAGCCCCAGCATTTT.

The rearrangement links TRBV6-5 to TRBJ2-5; 9 bases are shared with TRBD1. The CDR3 sequence is 15 residues long. J gave up 5 bases and V 5 bases, and 9 bases lay outside the gene matches. The V gene's germline CDR1 is MNHEY and CDR2 SVGAGI. The CDR3 spells CASSKLPGTGETQYF. The CDR3 coding sequence is TGTGCCAGCAGTAAACTTCCCGGGACAGGGGAGACCCAGTACTTC.

The chain has TRBV7-7 and TRBJ2-7; D gene uncertain. This CDR3 spans 13 amino acids. Trimming removed 5 bases at V and 5 bases at J, with 13 bases between. Germline V gene sequence: CDR1 SSHAT, CDR2 FNYEAQ (reference sequence). In DNA, the CDR3 is TGTGCCAGCAGCCGTGGCCCAAACAACGAGCAGTACTTC. Translating gives CASSRGPNNEQYF.

The chain recombines TRBV5-4 with TRBJ2-7; D gene ambiguous. The length of the CDR3 is 11 residues. Per germline, CDR1 SGHNT and CDR2 YYREEE (reference sequence). The V end was cut by 3 bases, the J end by 3 bases, with 4 bases between. The DNA for the CDR3 is TGTGCCAGCAGCTCTAACTACGAGCAGTACTTC. Protein: CASSSNYEQYF.

The chain couples TRBV5-4 to TRBJ2-3; 8 bases line up with TRBD2. Per germline, CDR1 SGHNT and CDR2 YYREEE (reference sequence). The CDR3 covers 16 residues. V was pared by 3 bases and J by 3 bases, with 9 bases of the junction left unmatched. CDR3 in DNA: TGTGCCAGCAGCTCCAGACTAGCGCGTGAGACAGATACGCAGTATTTT. Translated: CASSSRLARETDTQYF.

This chain connects TRBV5-6 to TRBJ1-1; 8 bases match TRBD1. This CDR3 contains 17 residues. CDR1 and CDR2 (germline): SGHDT, YYEEEE. The junction had 7 bases not matched to a gene; V was cut back by 0 bases and J by 0 bases. As DNA, the CDR3 is TGTGCCAGCAGCTTGGGTAAGGTGACAGGGGTGAACACTGAAGCTTTCTTT. This codes for CASSLGKVTGVNTEAFF.

CDR3 DNA sequence: TGTGCCACCAGCAGAGACCGGACTAGCGGGTTATACGAGCAGTACTTC. This codes for CATSRDRTSGLYEQYF. The chain combines TRBV15 with TRBJ2-7, with 11 bases lining up with TRBD2. V lost 0 bases, J lost 4 bases, and 5 bases stayed unmatched. The CDR3 is 16 residues long. Germline V gene data show CDR1 as LNHNV and CDR2 as YYDKDF (reference sequence).